This T cell receptor beta chain was retrieved from a study of T cells in Graves' hyperthyroidism and ophthalmopathy (dated by TCRdb to about 2019). Notes on the research overall: Peripheral blood samples were taken at the time of initial diagnosis, prior to any treatment. Thyroid tissue and blood T-cell repertoires from about six Graves' hyperthyroidism patients were also compared in the study. Following sampling, methimazole starting at 30 mg daily was given to hyperthyroidism patients, and high-dose intravenous methylprednisolone was given to ophthalmopathy patients. A discovery cohort of 95 to 100 patients, 43 with Graves' ophthalmopathy and 57 with stable Graves' hyperthyroidism, was used to find distinguishing TCR V-J signatures. TCR Vbeta CDR3 sequencing of 120 to 150 peripheral blood samples (approximately 44 ophthalmopathy, about 74 hyperthyroidism and approximately 17 progressor patients) is reported in the paper. For training and testing, the 100 or so patients in the discovery cohort were randomly divided in a 7:3 ratio. Prospective prediction of ophthalmopathy was tested in an independent validation cohort of 18 to 20 hyperthyroidism patients and some 17 patients who later progressed to ophthalmopathy. What the research found in general, with its limitations: In validation, the model predicted progression to ophthalmopathy with about 71% sensitivity and roughly 75% specificity, a median of 6.5 months before onset. A 13 V-J signature model separated ophthalmopathy from stable hyperthyroidism, with about 90% sensitivity and roughly 81% specificity in cross-validation and 80%/75% in testing. Sample size was not statistically predetermined, and blinding of investigators to group allocation was not performed. Blood samples also contained most of the expanded thyroid clonotypes (frequency above 0.001), which suggests that blood repertoires may reflect thyroid immune responses.

A patient counted as having stable Graves' hyperthyroidism if no progression to ophthalmopathy occurred over 18 months of follow-up. Hyperthyroidism patients were aged 18 to 65 years and newly diagnosed, with disease duration of less than 2 months. Patients with uncontrolled infections, other autoimmune diseases, pregnancy or lactation were excluded. Diagnoses were based on clinical symptoms, serum thyroxine and TRAb, thyroid ultrasound and orbital computed tomography. PBMCs were isolated from 7.5 to 10 ml of fresh peripheral blood by Ficoll-Paque density gradient centrifugation. Total RNA was extracted with Trizol reagent, and quality was checked on an Agilent 2100 Bioanalyzer. From a lookup of the germline V gene, CDR1 and CDR2 are MNHNS and SASEGT. Its CDR3 holds 16 amino acids, cysteine through phenylalanine. Just CDR3 DNA is preserved here, 48 bases in frame from base 1. V lost 0 bases and J lost 6 bases; the stretch between them is 15 bases long.

Amplification of TCR beta CDR3 regions was carried out from RNA transcripts. A first-round RT-PCR of the TCR CDR3 used the HTBI primer set with the Qiagen OneStep RT-PCR kit. Libraries were constructed in a second round of multiplex PCR, after which size selection and purification were carried out. The libraries were sequenced on an Illumina HiSeq2000 using paired-end 100 bp reads. On the authors' methods: SOAPnuke was used to process the raw data, throwing out any read that contained adapters or uncalled bases, had a mean Phred below 15, or lacked an exact constant-primer or identifier match. COPE v1.2.5 was used to merge the high-quality paired reads, and each unique nucleotide sequence was defined as a clonotype. MiTCR v1.1 was used to align clonotypes to the IMGT TRBV, TRBD and TRBJ reference segments. Analysis was restricted to V-J combinations with a frequency above 0.0001, which covered over 98% of repertoires. The TCS score was defined as the ratio of F50 (clonal expansion) to E x V (chaos), calculated using BLOSUM62-based TCRdist between CDR3 peptides within each V-J. Welch's t-statistics and random forest reduced just over 500 V-J features to 13, which were used in a naive Bayes classifier (R e1071). TCRdb ran its own pipeline on the public reads, namely fastp trimming at Q25 and MiXCR clone calling, and kept in-frame beta chains. Each record represents a unique CDR3 protein, reported with the most common genes and DNA among its rows. In this record, the V and J calls reflect TCRdb's handling and not the investigators' own analysis. The table for this sample lists some 510,000 distinct CDR3 sequences; around 21% of them were counted only once. Roughly 29% of the sample lies in the top ten.

This clonotype has a count of ten or more. Its antigen specificity is not known. No clone much larger than this one lies a single base away; base qualities are absent. The V and J genes are TRBV6-1 and TRBJ1-5; the D gene identity is not certain. The sequenced sample consisted of blood. The sequence was obtained from a man between 18 and 35 years old with Graves' hyperthyroidism. The CDR3: CASSEAEYGWGQPQHF. Here is the DNA: TGTGCCAGCAGTGAAGCGGAATACGGTTGGGGTCAGCCCCAGCATTTT.